The rows below give T cell receptor beta chains drawn from one sample of a study of blood T cell repertoires in COVID-19. Measured with immunoSEQ multiplex PCR; TCRdb has only the in-frame clones, and not every one. The sample shows about 50,000 clones, 65% to 90% of them seen only once. The sequenced material came from peripheral blood. The origin of the receptors is a woman older than 75 with COVID-19, enrolled during active disease. Both conserved end residues are part of each CDR3. A D gene is named only where the DNA matches it firmly. Some rows mark clone size as missing; the rest say once, few, many or name a class of expanded clone.

d_gene: .; v_gene: TRBV6-1; abundance: .; len: 14; j_gene: TRBJ1-1; CDR3aa: CASSEARVAGEAFF; CDR3nt: TGTGCCAGCAGTGAAGCGCGGGTCGCGGGAGAAGCTTTCTTT
d_gene: .; v_gene: TRBV9; abundance: .; len: 11; j_gene: TRBJ1-2; CDR3aa: CASSASSGYTF; CDR3nt: TGTGCCAGCAGCGCCTCCAGTGGCTACACCTTC
d_gene: .; v_gene: TRBV12-3/TRBV12-4; abundance: .; len: 12; j_gene: TRBJ2-4; CDR3aa: CASSLGENIQYF; CDR3nt: TGTGCCAGCAGTTTAGGAGAAAACATTCAGTACTTC
d_gene: .; v_gene: TRBV18; abundance: .; len: 14; j_gene: TRBJ2-2; CDR3aa: CASSPMSYTGELFF; CDR3nt: TGTGCCAGCTCACCAATGAGTTACACCGGGGAGCTGTTTTTT
d_gene: TRBD1; v_gene: TRBV10-1; abundance: .; len: 15; j_gene: TRBJ2-3; CDR3aa: CASSESRTGRDTQYF; CDR3nt: TGCGCCAGCAGTGAGTCCCGGACAGGGAGAGATACGCAGTATTTT
d_gene: .; v_gene: TRBV9; abundance: .; len: 17; j_gene: TRBJ1-3; CDR3aa: CASSVDPGRFSGNTIYF; CDR3nt: TGTGCCAGCAGCGTAGACCCAGGGCGCTTCTCTGGAAACACCATATATTTT
d_gene: .; v_gene: TRBV24-1; abundance: .; len: 18; j_gene: TRBJ2-2; CDR3aa: CATSEPSGVAANTGELFF; CDR3nt: TGTGCCACCAGTGAGCCGTCGGGGGTAGCGGCGAACACCGGGGAGCTGTTTTTT
d_gene: .; v_gene: TRBV19; abundance: .; len: 15; j_gene: TRBJ2-1; CDR3aa: CASTSLVRSYNEQFF; CDR3nt: TGTGCCAGCACCTCACTAGTCCGGTCCTACAATGAGCAGTTCTTC
d_gene: TRBD2; v_gene: TRBV11-3; abundance: .; len: 15; j_gene: TRBJ2-2; CDR3aa: CASSRGGSHAGELFF; CDR3nt: TGTGCCAGCTCCCGGGGCGGGAGCCATGCCGGGGAGCTGTTTTTT
d_gene: TRBD2; v_gene: TRBV19; abundance: .; len: 15; j_gene: TRBJ2-7; CDR3aa: CASSSPGTSNYEQYF; CDR3nt: TGTGCCAGTAGTTCACCCGGGACTAGTAATTACGAGCAGTACTTC
d_gene: .; v_gene: TRBV7-2; abundance: .; len: 13; j_gene: TRBJ1-1; CDR3aa: CASSANLNTEAFF; CDR3nt: TGTGCCAGCAGCGCTAACTTGAACACTGAAGCTTTCTTT
d_gene: TRBD2; v_gene: TRBV5-6; abundance: few; len: 14; j_gene: TRBJ2-7; CDR3aa: CASSLGSLAGDGYF; CDR3nt: TGTGCCAGCAGCTTGGGGTCCCTAGCGGGAGACGGGTACTTC
d_gene: TRBD1; v_gene: TRBV3-1/TRBV3-2; abundance: .; len: 15; j_gene: TRBJ1-2; CDR3aa: CASSYRDRTYYGYTF; CDR3nt: TGTGCCAGCAGTTACCGGGACAGGACCTACTATGGCTACACCTTC
d_gene: TRBD1; v_gene: TRBV5-1; abundance: .; len: 17; j_gene: TRBJ2-4; CDR3aa: CASSSPQGAHVKNIQYF; CDR3nt: TGCGCCAGCAGCTCGCCCCAGGGGGCGCACGTCAAAAACATTCAGTACTTC
d_gene: TRBD2; v_gene: TRBV7-2; abundance: once; len: 15; j_gene: TRBJ2-7; CDR3aa: CASSLAGGGGYEQYF; CDR3nt: TGTGCCAGCAGCTTAGCTGGGGGGGGAGGGTACGAGCAGTACTTC
d_gene: TRBD1; v_gene: TRBV10-3; abundance: .; len: 16; j_gene: TRBJ2-5; CDR3aa: CAISGTRTGRQETQYF; CDR3nt: TGTGCCATCAGTGGGACGCGGACAGGGCGGCAAGAGACCCAGTACTTC
d_gene: TRBD2; v_gene: TRBV2; abundance: .; len: 14; j_gene: TRBJ2-3; CDR3aa: CASKASGSGDTQYF; CDR3nt: TGTGCCAGCAAGGCTAGCGGGAGTGGAGATACGCAGTATTTT
d_gene: .; v_gene: TRBV5-8; abundance: .; len: 15; j_gene: TRBJ2-5; CDR3aa: CASSLAAGRRETQYF; CDR3nt: TGTGCCAGCAGCTTGGCCGCGGGGAGACGAGAGACCCAGTACTTC
d_gene: .; v_gene: TRBV27; abundance: many; len: 14; j_gene: TRBJ2-1; CDR3aa: CASSFSSTRNEQFF; CDR3nt: TGTGCCAGCAGTTTCAGTTCGACTAGAAATGAGCAGTTCTTC
d_gene: .; v_gene: TRBV7-3; abundance: .; len: 14; j_gene: TRBJ1-1; CDR3aa: CASSSGLSNTEAFF; CDR3nt: TGTGCCAGCAGTTCAGGCCTATCGAACACTGAAGCTTTCTTT
d_gene: .; v_gene: TRBV12-3/TRBV12-4; abundance: .; len: 13; j_gene: TRBJ2-7; CDR3aa: CASSQGQFYEQYF; CDR3nt: TGTGCCAGCAGTCAAGGACAATTCTACGAGCAGTACTTC
d_gene: .; v_gene: TRBV6-1; abundance: .; len: 15; j_gene: TRBJ1-3; CDR3aa: CASSSGGAGRNTIYF; CDR3nt: TGTGCCAGCAGTTCCGGGGGGGCAGGGAGAAACACCATATATTTT
d_gene: .; v_gene: TRBV30; abundance: .; len: 12; j_gene: TRBJ2-3; CDR3aa: CAWSAGTDTQYF; CDR3nt: TGTGCCTGGAGTGCCGGCACAGATACGCAGTATTTT
d_gene: .; v_gene: TRBV13; abundance: .; len: 15; j_gene: TRBJ2-7; CDR3aa: CASSSGAENRYEQYF; CDR3nt: TGTGCCAGCAGCTCTGGGGCAGAGAACCGCTACGAGCAGTACTTC
d_gene: .; v_gene: TRBV4-1; abundance: .; len: 15; j_gene: TRBJ1-5; CDR3aa: CASSLSQTYREPQHF; CDR3nt: TGCGCCAGCAGCCTTTCCCAAACCTACAGGGAGCCCCAGCATTTT
d_gene: .; v_gene: TRBV11-2; abundance: .; len: 14; j_gene: TRBJ2-6; CDR3aa: CASSPPYGANVLTF; CDR3nt: TGTGCCAGCAGCCCCCCTTATGGGGCCAACGTCCTGACTTTC
d_gene: TRBD1; v_gene: TRBV15; abundance: .; len: 14; j_gene: TRBJ1-1; CDR3aa: CATSRSGTGLEAFF; CDR3nt: TGTGCCACCAGCAGATCTGGGACAGGCCTCGAAGCTTTCTTT
d_gene: .; v_gene: TRBV9; abundance: .; len: 14; j_gene: TRBJ2-3; CDR3aa: CASSVATVPDTQYF; CDR3nt: TGTGCCAGCAGCGTAGCTACAGTCCCAGATACGCAGTATTTT
d_gene: TRBD1; v_gene: TRBV19; abundance: .; len: 14; j_gene: TRBJ1-1; CDR3aa: CASSTGVENTEAFF; CDR3nt: TGTGCCAGTAGCACAGGGGTGGAGAACACTGAAGCTTTCTTT
d_gene: TRBD1; v_gene: TRBV9; abundance: once; len: 14; j_gene: TRBJ2-3; CDR3aa: CASSGTGAADTQYF; CDR3nt: TGTGCCAGCAGCGGGACAGGGGCGGCAGATACGCAGTATTTT
d_gene: .; v_gene: TRBV21-1; abundance: .; len: 19; j_gene: TRBJ1-3; CDR3aa: CASSEGVRGQDQKGNTIYF; CDR3nt: TGTGCCAGCAGCGAGGGGGTTCGGGGACAGGATCAAAAGGGAAACACCATATATTTT
d_gene: .; v_gene: TRBV7-2; abundance: .; len: 13; j_gene: TRBJ1-1; CDR3aa: CASSFEGVSEAFF; CDR3nt: TGTGCCAGCAGCTTTGAGGGGGTCTCTGAAGCTTTCTTT
d_gene: .; v_gene: TRBV5-1; abundance: .; len: 13; j_gene: TRBJ2-7; CDR3aa: CASGYDTSYEQYF; CDR3nt: TGCGCCAGCGGGTATGACACGTCCTACGAGCAGTACTTC
d_gene: TRBD1; v_gene: TRBV6-5; abundance: .; len: 15; j_gene: TRBJ1-3; CDR3aa: CASSLDRGSGNTIYF; CDR3nt: TGTGCCAGCAGTTTGGACAGGGGTTCTGGAAACACCATATATTTT
d_gene: .; v_gene: TRBV18; abundance: .; len: 14; j_gene: TRBJ1-1; CDR3aa: CASSPTNANTEAFF; CDR3nt: TGTGCCAGCTCACCAACAAACGCCAACACTGAAGCTTTCTTT
d_gene: TRBD1; v_gene: TRBV10-1; abundance: .; len: 16; j_gene: TRBJ2-6; CDR3aa: CAIAGTGGGGANVLTF; CDR3nt: TGCGCCATCGCCGGGACAGGGGGAGGTGGGGCCAACGTCCTGACTTTC
d_gene: TRBD1; v_gene: TRBV7-6; abundance: .; len: 16; j_gene: TRBJ2-3; CDR3aa: CASSHNRGHGTDTQYF; CDR3nt: TGTGCCAGCAGCCACAACAGGGGGCACGGGACAGATACGCAGTATTTT
d_gene: TRBD1; v_gene: TRBV28; abundance: .; len: 15; j_gene: TRBJ1-2; CDR3aa: CASSLEGARNYGYTF; CDR3nt: TGTGCCAGCAGTTTGGAGGGGGCGAGAAACTATGGCTACACCTTC
d_gene: .; v_gene: TRBV24-1; abundance: .; len: 14; j_gene: TRBJ2-7; CDR3aa: CATSDGGISYEQYF; CDR3nt: TGTGCCACCAGTGATGGGGGCATATCCTACGAGCAGTACTTC
d_gene: .; v_gene: TRBV5-8; abundance: once; len: 13; j_gene: TRBJ1-1; CDR3aa: CASSLDRNTEAFF; CDR3nt: TGTGCCAGCAGCTTGGACAGGAACACTGAAGCTTTCTTT